A selection of T cell receptor beta chains follows, all from one sample in a study of blood T cell repertoires in COVID-19. Produced via immunoSEQ multiplex PCR; TCRdb's table is partial and in-frame only. Here the sample spans approximately 450,000 clones, about 89% being singletons. Sequencing was carried out using peripheral blood. The receptors were gathered from a woman in her 30s with acute or convalescent COVID-19. The CDR3 runs from the conserved cysteine through the conserved F or W. The D gene is left open where the match is weak. Clone size is given for some rows only: seen once, a few or many times, or a class if the clone is expanded.

TRBV3-1/TRBV3-2	13	TRBJ1-2	-	-	CASSQAANYGYTF	TGTGCCAGCAGCCAAGCAGCTAACTATGGCTACACCTTC
TRBV7-9	14	TRBJ2-1	-	-	CATDVTNLYNEQFF	TGTGCCACAGACGTGACTAACCTCTACAATGAGCAGTTCTTC
TRBV24-1	14	TRBJ2-5	-	-	CATSVGSYQETQYF	TGTGCCACCAGTGTTGGCTCGTACCAAGAGACCCAGTACTTC
TRBV6-5	15	TRBJ1-1	TRBD1	few	CASSPQQGATWKAFF	TGTGCCAGCAGTCCACAACAGGGGGCGACCTGGAAAGCTTTCTTT
TRBV7-9	13	TRBJ2-7	-	-	CASSIISSYEQYF	TGTGCCAGCAGCATAATATCCAGTTACGAGCAGTACTTC
TRBV6-5	14	TRBJ1-4	-	-	CASRSGGSGEKLFF	TGTGCCAGCAGGTCGGGGGGGTCAGGTGAAAAACTGTTTTTT
TRBV27	15	TRBJ2-6	-	-	CASSFSVDGANVLTF	TGTGCCAGCAGTTTTTCAGTCGATGGGGCCAACGTCCTGACTTTC
TRBV4-2	15	TRBJ1-5	-	-	CASSQDSEGNQPQHF	TGTGCCAGCAGCCAAGATTCGGAGGGTAATCAGCCCCAGCATTTT
TRBV5-5	14	TRBJ1-1	TRBD1	-	CASSAGTGGKEAFF	TGTGCCAGCAGCGCCGGGACAGGGGGCAAAGAAGCTTTCTTT
TRBV7-8	13	TRBJ1-3	-	-	CASSLFQGSTIYF	TGTGCCAGCAGCTTATTTCAGGGTTCCACCATATATTTT
TRBV18	14	TRBJ2-5	TRBD1	-	CASSPRQGQETQYF	TGTGCCAGCTCACCACGACAGGGCCAAGAGACCCAGTACTTC
TRBV4-1	15	TRBJ2-7	-	-	CASSPPGQSSYEQYF	TGCGCCAGCAGCCCCCCCGGACAGTCCTCCTACGAGCAGTACTTC
TRBV28	15	TRBJ2-7	-	-	CASSLQTGSSYEQYF	TGTGCCAGCAGTTTACAGACGGGGAGCTCCTACGAGCAGTACTTC
TRBV11-2	13	TRBJ1-1	-	-	CASSLWQNTEAFF	TGTGCCAGCAGCTTATGGCAGAACACTGAAGCTTTCTTT
TRBV13	14	TRBJ1-2	TRBD1	-	CASSFRDRDAGYTF	TGTGCCAGCAGCTTCCGGGACAGGGATGCTGGCTACACCTTC
TRBV4-1	14	TRBJ2-1	-	-	CASSQGGRENEQFF	TGCGCCAGCAGCCAAGGGGGGCGGGAGAATGAGCAGTTCTTC
TRBV27	14	TRBJ1-4	TRBD1	-	CASSRTGVNEKLFF	TGTGCCAGCAGTAGGACAGGGGTCAATGAAAAACTGTTTTTT
TRBV10-3	15	TRBJ1-6	-	-	CAISGGGSYNSPLHF	TGTGCCATCAGTGGAGGGGGAAGCTATAATTCACCCCTCCACTTT
TRBV6-5	14	TRBJ1-2	TRBD1	-	CASTRQGALNGYTF	TGTGCCAGCACTAGACAGGGGGCGCTTAATGGCTACACCTTC